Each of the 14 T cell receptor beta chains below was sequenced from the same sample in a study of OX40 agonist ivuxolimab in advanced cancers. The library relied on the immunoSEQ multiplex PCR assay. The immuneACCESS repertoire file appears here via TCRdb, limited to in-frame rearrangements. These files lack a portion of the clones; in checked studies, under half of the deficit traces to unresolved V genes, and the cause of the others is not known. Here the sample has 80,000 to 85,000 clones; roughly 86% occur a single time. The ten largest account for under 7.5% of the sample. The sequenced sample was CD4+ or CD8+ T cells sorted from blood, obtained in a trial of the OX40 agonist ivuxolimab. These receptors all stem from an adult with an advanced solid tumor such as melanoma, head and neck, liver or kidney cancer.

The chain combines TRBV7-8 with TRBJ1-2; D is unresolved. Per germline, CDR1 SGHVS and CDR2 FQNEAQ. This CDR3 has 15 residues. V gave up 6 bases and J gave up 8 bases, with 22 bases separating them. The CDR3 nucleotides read TGTGCCAGCAGTTACCATGCCGCGACGTCGAGCGGCTACACCTTC. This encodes CASSYHAATSSGYTF.

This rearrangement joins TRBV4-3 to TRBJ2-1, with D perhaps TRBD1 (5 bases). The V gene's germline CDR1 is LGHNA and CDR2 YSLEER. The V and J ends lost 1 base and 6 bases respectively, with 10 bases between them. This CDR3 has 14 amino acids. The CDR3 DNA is TGCGCCAGCAGCCAAGGACAGCCTTCCAATGAGCAGTTCTTC. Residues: CASSQGQPSNEQFF.

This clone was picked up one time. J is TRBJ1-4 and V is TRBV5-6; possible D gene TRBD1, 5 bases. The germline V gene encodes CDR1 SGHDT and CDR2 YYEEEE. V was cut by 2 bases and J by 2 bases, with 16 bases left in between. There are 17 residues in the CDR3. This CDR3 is CASSLWITGDTNEKLFF. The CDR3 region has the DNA TGTGCCAGCAGCTTATGGATCACAGGCGACACTAATGAAAAACTGTTTTTT.

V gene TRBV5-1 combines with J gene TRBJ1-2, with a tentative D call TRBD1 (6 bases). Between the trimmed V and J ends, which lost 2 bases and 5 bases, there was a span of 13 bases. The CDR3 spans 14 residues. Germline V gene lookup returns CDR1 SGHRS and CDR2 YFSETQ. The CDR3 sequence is CASSLTTGSYGYTF. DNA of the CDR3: TGCGCCAGCAGCTTAACAACAGGGAGTTATGGCTACACCTTC.

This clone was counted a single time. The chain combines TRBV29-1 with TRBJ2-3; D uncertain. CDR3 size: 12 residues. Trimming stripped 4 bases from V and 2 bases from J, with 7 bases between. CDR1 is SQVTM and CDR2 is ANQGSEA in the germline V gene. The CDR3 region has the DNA TGCAGCGTTGGGCACCTCACAGATACGCAGTATTTT. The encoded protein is CSVGHLTDTQYF.

CDR3 DNA: TGCAGCGTTGGGGGAAGGAATGAAAAACTGTTTTTT. It encodes CSVGGRNEKLFF. The chain is built from TRBV29-1 and TRBJ1-4; D not resolved. The V end lost 4 bases, the J end lost 5 bases, and 8 bases lay between the germline ends. This CDR3 contains 12 residues. Germline lookup yields CDR1 SQVTM and CDR2 ANQGSEA. Full variable domain (rest looked up from reference TRBV29-1 and TRBJ1-4): SAVISQKPSRDICQRGTSLTIQCQVDSQVTMMFWYRQQPGQSLTLIATANQGSEATYESGFVIDKFPISRPNLTFSTLTVSNMSPEDSSIYLCSVGGRNEKLFFGSGTQLSVL.

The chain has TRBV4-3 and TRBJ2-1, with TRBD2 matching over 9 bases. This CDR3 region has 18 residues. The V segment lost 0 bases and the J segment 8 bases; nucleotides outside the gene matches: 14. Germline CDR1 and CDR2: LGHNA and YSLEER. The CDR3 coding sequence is TGCGCCAGCAGCCAAGATCCTAGCGGGACCGGGATTGCCGATGAGCAGTTCTTC. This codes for CASSQDPSGTGIADEQFF.

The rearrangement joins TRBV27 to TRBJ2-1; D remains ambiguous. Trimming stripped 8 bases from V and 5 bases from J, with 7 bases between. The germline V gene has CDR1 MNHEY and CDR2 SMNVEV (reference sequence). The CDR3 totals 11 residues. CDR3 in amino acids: CASRKNNEQFF. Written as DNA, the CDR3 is TGTGCCAGCCGCAAGAACAATGAGCAGTTCTTC.

The CDR3 spells CASSSGQGATTTNEKLFF. CDR3 in DNA: TGTGCCAGCAGCTCTGGACAGGGGGCCACAACAACTAATGAAAAACTGTTTTTT. The gene calls are TRBV5-6 and TRBJ1-4, with 11 bases fitting TRBD1. The CDR3 has 18 amino acids. V gave up 3 bases and J gave up 0 bases; unmatched junction bases: 7. Germline V lookup: CDR1 SGHDT, CDR2 YYEEEE.

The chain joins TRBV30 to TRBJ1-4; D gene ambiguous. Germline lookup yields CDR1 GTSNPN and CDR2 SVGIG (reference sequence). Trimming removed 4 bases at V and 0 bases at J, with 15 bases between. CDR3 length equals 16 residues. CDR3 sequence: CAWMPGKTSTNEKLFF. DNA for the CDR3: TGTGCCTGGATGCCGGGAAAGACATCAACTAATGAAAAACTGTTTTTT.

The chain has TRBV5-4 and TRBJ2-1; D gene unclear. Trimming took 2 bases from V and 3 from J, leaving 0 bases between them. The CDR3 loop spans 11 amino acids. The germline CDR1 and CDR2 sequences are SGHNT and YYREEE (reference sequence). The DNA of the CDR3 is TGTGCCAGCAGCTTCTACAATGAGCAGTTCTTC. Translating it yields CASSFYNEQFF. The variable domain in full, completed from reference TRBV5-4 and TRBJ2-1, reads ETGVTQSPTHLIKTRGQQVTLRCSSQSGHNTVSWYQQALGQGPQFIFQYYREEENGRGNFPPRFSGLQFPNYSSELNVNALELDDSALYLCASSFYNEQFFGPGTRLTVL.

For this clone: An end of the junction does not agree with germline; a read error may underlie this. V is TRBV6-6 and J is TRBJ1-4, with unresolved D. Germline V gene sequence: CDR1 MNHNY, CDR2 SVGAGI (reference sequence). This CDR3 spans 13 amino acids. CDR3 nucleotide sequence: TGTGCCGGCAGGCGACGGAGTAATGAAAAACTGTTTTTT. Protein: CAGRRRSNEKLFF.

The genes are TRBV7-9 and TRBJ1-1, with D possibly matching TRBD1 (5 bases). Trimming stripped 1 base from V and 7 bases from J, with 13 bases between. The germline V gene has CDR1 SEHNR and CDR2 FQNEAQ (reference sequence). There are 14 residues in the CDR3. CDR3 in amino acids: CASSLDRTHDEAFF. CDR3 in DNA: TGTGCCAGCAGCTTAGACAGGACTCATGATGAAGCTTTCTTT.

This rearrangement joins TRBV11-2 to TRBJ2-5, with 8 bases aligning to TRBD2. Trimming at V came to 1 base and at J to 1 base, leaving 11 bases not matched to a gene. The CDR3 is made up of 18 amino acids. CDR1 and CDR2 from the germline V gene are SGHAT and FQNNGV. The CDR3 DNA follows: TGTGCCAGCAGCTTAGTGGGAGCGGGGGCCCCGGCCCAAGAGACCCAGTACTTC. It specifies CASSLVGAGAPAQETQYF.